These T cell receptor beta chains were read from a single sample in a study of long-term antiretroviral therapy in people with HIV. Libraries were prepared by immunoSEQ multiplex PCR; TCRdb keeps only in-frame clonotypes and omits some of them. The sample shows approximately 32,000 clones, about 83% of them seen only once. The material sequenced was unsorted PBMCs, taken 0.4 years before starting antiretroviral therapy. The receptors shown here come from a man younger than 35 with HIV. Both conserved end residues are part of each CDR3. The order of the fields is J gene, D gene, clone size, V gene, CDR3 protein, CDR3 DNA. The D gene is left open where the match is weak. Size is stated for part of the rows, as once, few or many counts, or as a class when the clone is expanded.

TRBJ1-1 . . TRBV7-8 CASSLIARWGITEAFF TGTGCCAGCAGCTTAATCGCCAGGTGGGGGATCACTGAAGCTTTCTTT
TRBJ1-1 TRBD1 . TRBV7-9 CASSPKGQLSNTEAFF TGTGCCAGCAGCCCCAAGGGACAGCTATCGAACACTGAAGCTTTCTTT
TRBJ2-1 . . TRBV7-9 CASSLVSAGWNEQFF TGTGCCAGCAGCTTAGTCTCAGCGGGCTGGAATGAGCAGTTCTTC
TRBJ2-7 . few TRBV27 CASSLMAGVVYEQYF TGTGCCAGCAGTTTGATGGCAGGGGTCGTGTACGAGCAGTACTTC
TRBJ2-5 . . TRBV19 CATFATIQGQETQYF TGTGCCACTTTTGCTACCATCCAGGGGCAAGAGACCCAGTACTTC
TRBJ2-4 . once TRBV5-1 CASSEGRNIQYF TGCGCCAGCTCCGAGGGGAGAAACATTCAGTACTTC
TRBJ1-2 . . TRBV7-8 CASSLDRLDYGYTF TGTGCCAGCAGCTTAGACAGGCTTGACTATGGCTACACCTTC
TRBJ2-5 TRBD1 . TRBV10-3 CAISRDRAIQETQYF TGTGCCATCAGCCGGGACAGGGCTATCCAGGAGACCCAGTACTTC
TRBJ2-1 TRBD1 . TRBV2 CASLDRVNEQFF TGTGCCAGCCTGGACAGGGTAAATGAGCAGTTCTTC
TRBJ2-5 . few TRBV27 CASSLLGPGQETQYF TGTGCCAGCAGTTTATTAGGTCCGGGGCAAGAGACCCAGTACTTC
TRBJ1-3 . . TRBV6-5 CASRVGAGSGNTIYF TGTGCCAGCCGGGTCGGCGCAGGGTCTGGAAACACCATATATTTT
TRBJ2-3 . . TRBV13 CASSLEASENTDTQYF TGTGCCAGCAGCTTAGAAGCTAGCGAGAACACAGATACGCAGTATTTT
TRBJ1-2 . . TRBV5-5 CASSLRSLVKATF TGTGCCAGCAGCTTGCGGTCCCTAGTGAAGGCCACCTTC
TRBJ1-2 . . TRBV19 CASTGRETRPEYGYTF TGTGCCAGTACGGGCCGGGAGACCCGACCAGAATATGGCTACACCTTC
TRBJ2-6 . . TRBV13 CASSLISSGANVLTF TGTGCCAGCAGCTTAATCAGTTCTGGGGCCAACGTCCTGACTTTC
TRBJ1-5 . few TRBV19 CASSMGQGYFKPQHF TGTGCCAGTAGTATGGGTCAGGGGTACTTCAAGCCCCAGCATTTT
TRBJ2-5 . . TRBV30 CASRRGFQETQYF TGTGCCTCCCGTCGGGGCTTCCAAGAGACCCAGTACTTC
TRBJ1-1 . . TRBV6-5 CASSLGGAEAFF TGTGCCAGCAGCCTCGGGGGAGCTGAAGCTTTCTTT
TRBJ1-1 . . TRBV6-5 CASSARATHTEAFF TGTGCCAGCAGCGCCCGGGCGACGCACACTGAAGCTTTCTTT